Here is one TCR beta chain with its context. This CDR3 is 15 amino acids long. In germline, CDR1 is GTSNPN, CDR2 SVGIG (reference sequence). V was pared by 0 bases and J by 5 bases, with 16 bases between. In Seattle, patients joined the study during active infection and were tracked longitudinally. This record comes from a study of blood T cell repertoires in COVID-19. The overall study: The study drew acute and convalescent COVID-19 samples from the United States, Italy and Spain. T cells, B-cell-depleted T cells, or PBMCs supplied cDNA or gDNA.

In the authors' workflow: Cell counts per sample came from amplifying reference gene primers. Some clones are missing from TCRdb's copy, which holds only in-frame ones; the method was immunoSEQ multiplex PCR. The DNA gave D and trimming, while V, J and clone size come from that table. The sample has roughly 310,000 clones; about nine tenths are singletons. The TCR sequence derives from a woman younger than 45 with COVID-19, enrolled during active disease. Sequenced: peripheral blood. The rearrangement uses TRBV30 and TRBJ1-1, with D perhaps TRBD1 (6 bases). The CDR3 protein is CAWSVRTGKGTEAFF. The CDR3 DNA sequence: TGTGCCTGGAGTGTACGAACAGGGAAAGGGACTGAAGCTTTCTTT.